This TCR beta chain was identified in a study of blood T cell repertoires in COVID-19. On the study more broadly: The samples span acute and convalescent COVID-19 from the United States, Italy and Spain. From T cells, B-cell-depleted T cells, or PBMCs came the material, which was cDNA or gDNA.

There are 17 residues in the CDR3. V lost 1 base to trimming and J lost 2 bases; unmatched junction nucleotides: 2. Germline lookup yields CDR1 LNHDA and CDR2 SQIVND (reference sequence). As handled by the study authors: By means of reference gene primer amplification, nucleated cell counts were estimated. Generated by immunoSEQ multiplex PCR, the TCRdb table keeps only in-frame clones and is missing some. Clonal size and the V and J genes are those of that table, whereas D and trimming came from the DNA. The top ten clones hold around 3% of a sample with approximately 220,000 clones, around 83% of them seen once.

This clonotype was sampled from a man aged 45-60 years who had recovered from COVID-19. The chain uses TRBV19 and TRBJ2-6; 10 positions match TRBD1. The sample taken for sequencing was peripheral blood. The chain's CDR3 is CASSIVGTGAGANVLTF. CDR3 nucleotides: TGTGCCAGTAGTATAGTTGGGACAGGGGCTGGGGCCAACGTCCTGACTTTC.